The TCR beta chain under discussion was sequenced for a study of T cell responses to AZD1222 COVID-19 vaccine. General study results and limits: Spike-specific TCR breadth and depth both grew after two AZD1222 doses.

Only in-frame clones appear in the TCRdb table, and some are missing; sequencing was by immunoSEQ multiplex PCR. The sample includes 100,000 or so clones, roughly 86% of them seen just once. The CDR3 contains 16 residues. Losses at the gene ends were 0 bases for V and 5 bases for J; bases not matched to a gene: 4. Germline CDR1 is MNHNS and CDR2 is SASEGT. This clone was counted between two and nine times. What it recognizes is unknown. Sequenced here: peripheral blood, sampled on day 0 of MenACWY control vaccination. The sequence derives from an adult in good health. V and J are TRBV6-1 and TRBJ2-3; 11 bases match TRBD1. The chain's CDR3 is CASSEAPGTGGDTQYF. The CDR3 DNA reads TGTGCCAGCAGTGAAGCGCCTGGGACAGGGGGAGATACGCAGTATTTT.